The 29 T cell receptor beta chains listed next were all sequenced from one sample in a study of lymphopenia after photon versus proton radiotherapy. Data came from immunoSEQ multiplex PCR; TCRdb stores just in-frame clones and leaves some out. The repertoire has tens of thousands of clones, 85% to 90% of them found once; the top ten carry 2% to 2.5%. The source was peripheral blood, collected from a patient treated with photon-based radiotherapy. These receptor sequences come from a middle-aged man with gastric cancer.

The chain combines TRBV18 with TRBJ2-5; 10 bases fit TRBD2. With V trimmed by 4 bases and J by 4 bases, 6 bases remained unmatched. The CDR3 covers 15 residues. Germline V gene sequence: CDR1 KGHSH, CDR2 LQKENI. The CDR3 region is CASSLSGGAGETQYF. The CDR3 DNA reads TGTGCCAGCTCACTGAGCGGGGGGGCCGGAGAGACCCAGTACTTC. Combining the CDR3 with reference TRBV18 and TRBJ2-5 gives the whole variable domain NAGVMQNPRHLVRRRGQEARLRCSPMKGHSHVYWYRQLPEEGLKFMVYLQKENIIDESGMPKERFSAEFPKEGPSILRIQQVVRGDSAAYFCASSLSGGAGETQYFGPGTRLLVL.

The V gene is TRBV12-5, the J gene TRBJ2-5, with 8 nucleotides matching TRBD1. This CDR3 region has 17 residues. Germline V lookup: CDR1 LGHNT, CDR2 FRNRAP. V trimming: 1 base; J trimming: 4 bases; junction bases outside the gene matches: 11. The CDR3 reads CASGLATNRGRGETQYF. The CDR3 region has the DNA TGTGCTAGTGGTTTGGCAACTAACAGGGGGAGAGGAGAGACCCAGTACTTC.

V is TRBV6-1 and J is TRBJ1-2; TRBD1 agrees at 10 bases. Trimming cost V 6 bases and J 3 bases; bases outside gene matches: 1. Germline V gene data show CDR1 as MNHNS and CDR2 as SASEGT. The CDR3 has 13 residues. The CDR3 bases are TGTGCCAGCAGGGGGACAGGGGACTATGGCTACACCTTC. Protein product: CASRGTGDYGYTF.

The CDR3 loop is CSSDGCSGNTIYF. CDR3 nucleotides: TGCAGCTCTGACGGCTGCTCTGGAAACACCATATATTTT. The genes are TRBV29-1 and TRBJ1-3; no clear D gene. Germline CDR1 is SQVTM and CDR2 is ANQGSEA. This CDR3 is built from 13 residues. V lost 8 bases, J lost 0 bases, and 11 bases lay in between.

This clone occurred a few times. The chain is built from TRBV5-6 and TRBJ1-5; unclear D gene. The CDR3 runs 15 residues. Germline V CDR1 and CDR2: SGHDT, YYEEEE. Trimming pared 2 bases from V and 2 bases from J, leaving 11 bases between. CDR3 sequence: CASSFFPGGNQPQHF. CDR3 DNA sequence: TGTGCCAGCAGCTTCTTCCCGGGAGGCAATCAGCCCCAGCATTTT.

CDR3 amino acids: CASSLGWNDEKLFF. The DNA of the CDR3 is TGCGCCAGCAGCTTGGGATGGAATGACGAAAAACTGTTTTTT. The rearrangement uses TRBV5-1 and TRBJ1-4; unclear D gene. The CDR3 contains 14 residues. Germline CDR1 and CDR2: SGHRS and YFSETQ. V dropped 0 bases and J dropped 8 bases, with 11 bases sitting between them.

The chain has TRBV5-1 and TRBJ2-7; D might be TRBD2 (5 bases). The germline V gene encodes CDR1 SGHRS and CDR2 YFSETQ. The CDR3 spans 14 residues. V lost 0 bases, J lost 9 bases, and 16 bases lay in between. The CDR3 sequence is CASSLEPGEWGQYF. DNA for the CDR3: TGCGCCAGCAGCTTGGAGCCCGGGGAATGGGGGCAGTACTTC.

This chain links TRBV18 with TRBJ1-1; no reliable D call. Germline assignment: CDR1 KGHSH and CDR2 LQKENI. Trimming stripped 3 bases from V and 2 bases from J, with 7 bases between. CDR3 size: 13 residues. In nucleotides, the CDR3 is TGTGCCAGCTCACCGTATCGCAACACTGAAGCTTTCTTT. As protein: CASSPYRNTEAFF.

This chain joins TRBV7-2 and TRBJ2-7; 7 bases agree with TRBD2. J was trimmed by 0 bases and V by 4 bases; bases with no gene match: 6. The length of the CDR3 is 15 residues. CDR1 is SGHTA and CDR2 is FQGNSA in the germline V gene. DNA of the CDR3: TGTGCCAGCAGCTCGCGGGGGTTACGCTCCTACGAGCAGTACTTC. This encodes CASSSRGLRSYEQYF.

This chain links TRBV19 with TRBJ1-1, with D unresolved. CDR1 is LNHDA and CDR2 is SQIVND in the germline V gene (reference sequence). Trimming shortened V by 5 bases and J by 1 base, and 14 bases separated the two germline ends. This CDR3 is built from 15 residues. The chain's CDR3 is CASSPPPLWNTEAFF. The CDR3 coding sequence is TGTGCCAGTAGTCCCCCCCCCTTATGGAACACTGAAGCTTTCTTT.

V and J are TRBV9 and TRBJ2-5; perhaps TRBD1 as D (6 bases). Gene TRBJ2-7 matches the end of the DNA better, so the J call may be wrong. Germline assignment: CDR1 SGDLS and CDR2 YYNGEE. The CDR3 is 15 amino acids. Written as DNA, the CDR3 is TGTGCCAGCAGCACCCACACAGGGAAAGGTAACGAGCAGTACTTC. It translates to CASSTHTGKGNEQYF.

J is TRBJ2-2 and V is TRBV28, with 7 bases aligning to TRBD1. The V gene end was trimmed by 5 bases and the J gene end by 4 bases; junction bases not matched to a gene: 7. There are 15 residues in the CDR3. Germline CDR1 MDHEN, CDR2 SYDVKM. Written as DNA, the CDR3 is TGTGCCAGCAGTCGCTCAGGGGGACGCACCGGGGAGCTGTTTTTT. As protein: CASSRSGGRTGELFF.

CDR3 DNA: TGTGCCAGCAGCCGGACAGGGACGAACACTGAAGCTTTCTTT. Translating gives CASSRTGTNTEAFF. V usage is TRBV5-8 and J usage is TRBJ1-1, with TRBD1 matching 8 bases. Germline V gives CDR1 SGHTS, CDR2 YDEGEE. The CDR3 contains 14 residues. J was trimmed by 1 base and V by 4 bases; bases with no gene match: 3.

V gene TRBV7-9 combines with J gene TRBJ2-5; unclear D gene. CDR1 SEHNR and CDR2 FQNEAQ come from the germline V gene (reference sequence). CDR3 length equals 15 residues. Trimming left V 3 bases short and J 2 bases short, with 13 bases between. CDR3 sequence (DNA): TGTGCCAGCAGCTTGGGTGGTACAACACAAGAGACCCAGTACTTC. This gives the protein CASSLGGTTQETQYF.

This clone was counted a single time. The chain uses TRBV6-6 and TRBJ1-5; no clear D. Germline V gene data show CDR1 as MNHNY and CDR2 as SVGAGI (reference sequence). CDR3 length equals 14 residues. Trimming pared 6 bases from V and 5 bases from J, leaving 14 bases between. CDR3: CASSSHWSDQPQHF. In DNA form, the CDR3 reads TGTGCCAGCAGCTCCCATTGGAGCGATCAGCCCCAGCATTTT.

The gene calls are TRBV7-7 and TRBJ2-2; 7 bases align to TRBD1. CDR3 length: 17 amino acids. V was clipped by 5 bases and J by 4 bases; unmatched bases: 13. CDR1 and CDR2 (germline): SSHAT, FNYEAQ (reference sequence). CDR3 nucleotide sequence: TGTGCCAGCAGCCCAACAATAGGACAGGTAGTCACCGGGGAGCTGTTTTTT. Amino acids: CASSPTIGQVVTGELFF.

This clone was recorded only once. The chain is built from TRBV27 and TRBJ1-6; possibly TRBD1 for D (5 bases). The germline gives CDR1 MNHEY, CDR2 SMNVEV (reference sequence). The CDR3 loop spans 14 amino acids. The germline V and J ends were trimmed by 4 bases and 7 bases, with 11 bases remaining between them. Written as DNA, the CDR3 is TGTGCCAGCAGTTGGGGGACGGAGAATTCACCCCTCCACTTT. Translation gives CASSWGTENSPLHF.

V is TRBV2 and J is TRBJ2-1; D uncertain. CDR3 size: 14 residues. V was clipped by 2 bases and J by 15 bases, with 20 bases between them. Germline CDR1 reads SNHLY; CDR2 reads FYNNEI. CDR3 nucleotides: TGTGCCAGCAGTGAACGATCATTCTCCCCAAGTCGGTTCTTC. Translation gives CASSERSFSPSRFF.

This chain links TRBV7-9 with TRBJ1-2; TRBD1 is a possible D gene (6 bases). The CDR3 loop spans 13 amino acids. Germline V CDR1 and CDR2: SEHNR, FQNEAQ (reference sequence). The V end lost 0 bases, the J end lost 7 bases, and 9 bases lay between the germline ends. CDR3 region: CASSLAGGAGYTF. In DNA, the CDR3 is TGTGCCAGCAGCTTAGCCGGGGGGGCTGGCTACACCTTC.

This rearrangement joins TRBV7-8 to TRBJ1-2; D ambiguous. Germline-derived CDR1 and CDR2 are SGHVS and FQNEAQ. Deletions cut 6 bases from V and 5 bases from J, with 19 bases between. This CDR3 region has 15 residues. In nucleotides, the CDR3 is TGTGCCAGCAGACTACCGGGCATACAGTCATATGGCTACACCTTC. Translation: CASRLPGIQSYGYTF.

The chain recombines TRBV4-3 with TRBJ2-1, with a weak D call TRBD2 (5 bases). V gave up 0 bases and J gave up 1 base, with 10 bases separating them. Germline assignment: CDR1 LGHNA and CDR2 YSLEER. The CDR3 is 16 amino acids. In DNA, the CDR3 is TGCGCCAGCAGCCAAGAGTCGGGGTTTTCCTACAATGAGCAGTTCTTC. This codes for CASSQESGFSYNEQFF.

The gene calls are TRBV28 and TRBJ1-5; TRBD1 is a possible D gene (5 bases). The germline V gene encodes CDR1 MDHEN and CDR2 SYDVKM. V was clipped by 5 bases and J by 3 bases, with 8 bases between them. This CDR3 is built from 13 residues. The CDR3 loop reads CASSLTVNQPQHF. Here the CDR3 DNA reads TGTGCCAGCAGTCTGACAGTCAATCAGCCCCAGCATTTT.

The chain carries TRBV6-6 and TRBJ2-7; 8 bases line up with TRBD1. This CDR3 contains 14 residues. J gave up 0 bases and V 5 bases, and 3 bases lay outside the gene matches. Germline CDR1 reads MNHNY; CDR2 reads SVGAGI (reference sequence). The CDR3 bases are TGTGCCAGCAGTCGGACAGGGTTCTCCTACGAGCAGTACTTC. Translated: CASSRTGFSYEQYF.

This clone has just a few counts. J is TRBJ1-5 and V is TRBV30; TRBD1 matches at 8 bases. The CDR3 contains 15 residues. V dropped 5 bases and J dropped 4; count of bases not matched to a gene: 10. The germline CDR1 and CDR2 sequences are GTSNPN and SVGIG (reference sequence). As DNA, the CDR3 is TGTGCCTGGGATACAGGACAGGGTCCGAATCAGCCCCAGCATTTT. Its translation: CAWDTGQGPNQPQHF.

The V and J genes are TRBV4-3 and TRBJ2-7, with TRBD1 identical over 12 bases. The ends lost 4 bases at V and 3 bases at J; junction bases unmatched: 1. In germline, CDR1 is LGHNA, CDR2 YSLEER. The CDR3 is 14 residues long. The CDR3 is CASSRDRGRYEQYF. DNA for the CDR3: TGCGCCAGCAGCCGGGACAGGGGGCGCTACGAGCAGTACTTC.

This sequence joins TRBV7-2 and TRBJ2-2; 7 bases map to TRBD1. The V gene end was trimmed by 7 bases and the J gene end by 2 bases; junction bases not matched to a gene: 4. Germline CDR1 SGHTA, CDR2 FQGNSA. The CDR3 loop spans 14 amino acids. Written as DNA, the CDR3 is TGTGCCAGCACACGGACAGGAAACACCGGGGAGCTGTTTTTT. Amino acids: CASTRTGNTGELFF.

The chain carries TRBV19 and TRBJ2-7, with TRBD2 matching 7 bases. The CDR3 has 13 amino acids. Germline lookup yields CDR1 LNHDA and CDR2 SQIVND (reference sequence). Unmatched junction bases numbered 8, after V lost 5 bases and J lost 7 bases. Here the CDR3 reads CASSPPGTMEQYF. CDR3 DNA sequence: TGTGCCAGTAGTCCCCCCGGGACTATGGAGCAGTACTTC.

The count of this clone is one. The chain joins TRBV7-3 to TRBJ2-2; 9 bases map to TRBD1. The trim removed 1 base at V and 7 bases at J, leaving 7 bases unmatched. The germline V gene has CDR1 SGHTA and CDR2 FQGTGA. The length of the CDR3 is 16 residues. In nucleotides, the CDR3 is TGTGCCAGCAGCTTAAAGGGACAGGGAATGGACGGGGAGCTGTTTTTT. Amino acid sequence: CASSLKGQGMDGELFF.

The chain combines TRBV5-5 with TRBJ2-3; D remains ambiguous. The ends were cut back, 4 bases at V and 4 bases at J, with 7 bases in the middle. CDR1 and CDR2 from the germline V gene are SGHKS and YYEKEE (reference sequence). The CDR3 is 12 residues long. The CDR3 loop is CASSAQPDTQYF. CDR3 sequence (DNA): TGTGCCAGCAGCGCCCAGCCAGATACGCAGTATTTT.